Presented here are 16 T cell receptor beta chains from one specimen sequenced in a study of CXCR3-negative and CXCR3-positive naive CD8 T cells. Libraries were UMI-labeled 5' RACE TRB cDNA. TCRdb re-analyzed the 5' RACE reads; it lists each CDR3 protein once, without DNA. The sample has tens of thousands of distinct CDR3 sequences. What was sequenced was naive CXCR3- CD8+ T cells from blood. The subset: CD45RO-CCR7+CD27+CD95- naive CD8+ T cells lacking CXCR3 (TNR3-). These receptors originate from a human donor in good health. Some clones in this sample may be carry-over from other donors' samples.

This sequence joins TRBV9 and TRBJ2-7; the TCRdb call, TRBD1, lacks DNA for checking. Looked up from germline, CDR1 is SGDLS and CDR2 is YYNGEE. The CDR3 sequence is 15 residues long. The CDR3 loop reads CASSGSGGPSYEQYF. The whole variable domain, filled in from reference TRBV9 and TRBJ2-7, reads DSGVTQTPKHLITATGQRVTLRCSPRSGDLSVYWYQQSLDQGLQFLIQYYNGEERAKGNILERFSAQQFPDLHSELNLSSLELGDSALYFCASSGSGGPSYEQYFGPGTRLTVT.

The chain carries TRBV20-1 and TRBJ2-7; TCRdb lists TRBD1, though no DNA is available to test this call. CDR1 and CDR2 (germline): DFQATT, SNEGSKA (reference sequence). The CDR3 length is 13 residues. CDR3 sequence: CSASWGRAYEQYF.

This rearrangement joins TRBV5-1 to TRBJ1-1. CDR3 length: 13 residues. Germline V gene sequence: CDR1 SGHRS, CDR2 YFSETQ. The CDR3 loop reads CASSLAPEREAFF.

J is TRBJ1-1 and V is TRBV29-1. CDR3 length equals 12 residues. Germline-derived CDR1 and CDR2 are SQVTM and ANQGSEA. The chain's CDR3 is CSAPQENTEAFF.

The chain employs TRBV7-2 and TRBJ1-5. From germline, CDR1 is SGHTA and CDR2 FQGNSA. CDR3 length: 14 residues. The CDR3 spells CASSRTGYNQPQHF.

V gene TRBV5-1 combines with J gene TRBJ2-7. CDR1 is SGHRS, CDR2 YFSETQ, per germline. The CDR3 is 13 amino acids. CDR3 region: CASGDGSSYEQYF.

This chain's CDR3 is CASSYTDRGTDTQYF. The chain is built from TRBV6-5 and TRBJ2-3; TCRdb indicates TRBD1, and absent DNA this call remains unverified. The CDR3 spans 15 residues. The germline CDR1 and CDR2 sequences are MNHEY and SVGAGI.

The gene calls are TRBV10-3 and TRBJ2-1; as DNA is missing, the TRBD1 call by TCRdb cannot be tested. The germline V gene encodes CDR1 ENHRY and CDR2 SYGVKD. This CDR3 has 17 residues. This CDR3 reads CAISESWTGDSYNEQFF.

The CDR3 region is CSASPGLAGYEQYF. The V and J genes are TRBV20-1 and TRBJ2-7; TCRdb gives TRBD2 as the D gene, but with no DNA this cannot be confirmed. Germline-derived CDR1 and CDR2 are DFQATT and SNEGSKA (reference sequence). The CDR3 is 14 residues long.

This sequence joins TRBV7-6 and TRBJ2-7; there is no DNA to check the TCRdb D call of TRBD1. CDR3 length: 15 amino acids. Germline CDR1 reads SGHVS; CDR2 reads FNYEAQ. The CDR3 reads CASSLVSGAAYEQYF.

The V call is TRBV2, the J call TRBJ2-7; with no DNA, the TCRdb D assignment of TRBD1 cannot be verified. This CDR3 has 16 residues. Per the germline V gene, CDR1 is SNHLY and CDR2 is FYNNEI. The CDR3 region is CASSEPRGHRPYEQYF.

The chain is built from TRBV7-9 and TRBJ2-1; with no DNA, the TCRdb D assignment of TRBD1 cannot be verified. There are 15 residues in the CDR3. The V gene's germline CDR1 is SEHNR and CDR2 FQNEAQ (reference sequence). The CDR3 is CASSLVQGTYNEQFF.

This chain uses TRBV20-1 with TRBJ2-7; there is no DNA to check the TCRdb D call of TRBD1. The CDR3 covers 18 residues. Germline CDR1 is DFQATT and CDR2 is SNEGSKA (reference sequence). CDR3 amino acids: CSARDFFGGKDDTYEQYF.

The rearrangement joins TRBV6-2 or TRBV6-3 to TRBJ1-1. The CDR3 runs 14 residues. CDR1 is MNHEY, CDR2 SVGEGT, per germline. This chain's CDR3 is CASSVQYLNTEAFF.

V usage is TRBV7-9 and J usage is TRBJ2-5; no DNA is available, so the TRBD1 call from TCRdb remains unchecked. This CDR3 is 17 amino acids long. Germline V CDR1 and CDR2: SEHNR, FQNEAQ (reference sequence). The CDR3 spells CASSDGTERLEQETQYF.

The gene calls are TRBV7-9 and TRBJ2-3; no DNA is available, so the TRBD1 call from TCRdb remains unchecked. Germline lookup yields CDR1 SEHNR and CDR2 FQNEAQ (reference sequence). The CDR3 has 16 residues. The CDR3 is CASSSTDGRGPDTQYF.